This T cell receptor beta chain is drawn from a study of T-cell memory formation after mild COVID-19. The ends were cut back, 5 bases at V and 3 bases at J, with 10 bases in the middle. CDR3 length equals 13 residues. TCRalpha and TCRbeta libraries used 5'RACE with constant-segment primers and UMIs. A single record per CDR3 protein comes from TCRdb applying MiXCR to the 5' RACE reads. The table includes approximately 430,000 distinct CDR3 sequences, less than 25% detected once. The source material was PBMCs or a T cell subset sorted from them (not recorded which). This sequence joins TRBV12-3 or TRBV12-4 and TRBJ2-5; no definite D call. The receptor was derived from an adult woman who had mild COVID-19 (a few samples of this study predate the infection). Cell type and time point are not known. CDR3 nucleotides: TGTGCCAGCAGTCCACCCATTGAAGAGACCCAGTACTTC. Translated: CASSPPIEETQYF.